The 5 T cell receptor beta chains in this list originate from one sample, sequenced in a study of T-cell memory formation after mild COVID-19 (dated by TCRdb to the early 2020s). Library preparation employed 5' RACE. Sequencing was carried out with an Illumina NovaSeq 6000. Starting from the raw public reads, TCRdb applied fastp trimming at Q25, assembled clones with MiXCR and retained in-frame beta chains. A single entry per CDR3 protein holds the most common genes and DNA from its merged rows. The sample table records almost 250,000 distinct CDR3 sequences; 15% of these occur just once. Jointly, the top ten make up around 2% of the sample. Input material: PBMCs or a T cell subset sorted from them (not recorded which). The receptors were sampled from an adult woman who had mild COVID-19 (a few samples of this study predate the infection). The sample titles of this study are shuffled in the database, so cell type and time point are left out; the donor was told from shared clones.

The chain uses TRBV2 and TRBJ1-4, with D possibly matching TRBD1 (5 bases). The CDR3 consists of 14 residues. Trimming took off 6 bases at V and 7 bases at J, with 15 bases between the two ends. Germline V CDR1 and CDR2: SNHLY, FYNNEI. The CDR3 sequence: CASRVTVTIEKLFF. The CDR3 nucleotides read TGTGCCAGCAGGGTGACAGTCACCATTGAAAAACTGTTTTTT.

This clonotype was seen only a few times. This chain uses TRBV12-3 or TRBV12-4 with TRBJ2-1, with a weak D call TRBD2 (5 bases). Trimming removed 6 bases at V and 8 bases at J, with 11 bases between. The CDR3 contains 12 residues. The CDR3 DNA reads TGTGCCAGCAGGAAAACTAGGGATGAGCAGTTCTTC. It codes for CASRKTRDEQFF.

The V call is TRBV5-6, the J call TRBJ2-1, with 16 bases lining up with TRBD2. V trimming: 3 bases; J trimming: 8 bases; junction bases outside the gene matches: 8. Germline V gene lookup returns CDR1 SGHDT and CDR2 YYEEEE. This CDR3 spans 17 amino acids. The CDR3 here is CASSWGTSGRGPHEQFF. The CDR3 DNA sequence: TGTGCCAGCAGCTGGGGGACTAGCGGGAGGGGACCCCATGAGCAGTTCTTC.

The chain has TRBV7-9 and TRBJ1-3; D ambiguous. This CDR3 is built from 14 residues. Germline-derived CDR1 and CDR2 are SEHNR and FQNEAQ (reference sequence). V was shortened by 5 bases and J by 3 bases, with 11 bases between the two germline ends. The CDR3 sequence: CASSPRGLGNTIYF. The CDR3 DNA reads TGTGCCAGCAGCCCCAGAGGACTTGGAAACACCATATATTTT. The entire variable domain, with the rest obtained from reference TRBV7-9 and TRBJ1-3, is as follows: DTGVSQNPRHKITKRGQNVTFRCDPISEHNRLYWYRQTLGQGPEFLTYFQNEAQLEKSRLLSDRFSAERPKGSFSTLEIQRTEQGDSAMYLCASSPRGLGNTIYFGEGSWLTVV.

There are a few counts of this clonotype. The chain combines TRBV12-3 or TRBV12-4 with TRBJ2-1; unclear D gene. Trimming left V 4 bases short and J 7 bases short, with 11 bases between. The CDR3 consists of 13 residues. The DNA for the CDR3 is TGTGCCAGCAGTTGGAGCGTGGGTAATGAGCAGTTCTTC. This sequence encodes CASSWSVGNEQFF.